This T cell receptor (beta chain) was identified in a study of OX40 agonist ivuxolimab in advanced cancers. Across the study: Patients with hepatocellular carcinoma, melanoma, renal cell or head and neck cancer made up the dose-escalation patients. It was permissible to have had prior anti-PD-1, anti-PD-L1 or anti-CTLA-4 therapy, and approximately 40% had some. The study's findings and limits: At 0.1 to 3.0 mg/kg, clonal expansion of CD4+ and CD8+ blood T cells had occurred by week 6. Some nonresponders also had low normalized T-cell clonal expansion.

Looked up from germline, CDR1 is SGDLS and CDR2 is YYNGEE. The CDR3 has 15 residues. Trimming at V came to 0 bases and at J to 7 bases, leaving 7 bases not matched to a gene. About this clone itself: The antigen is undetermined.

TCRdb's copy holds only in-frame clones and misses some; the assay was immunoSEQ multiplex PCR. The sample holds more than 45,000 clones; nearly 90% are singletons and the top ten take around an eighth. The sample here was CD4+ or CD8+ T cells sorted from blood, taken in a trial of the OX40 agonist ivuxolimab. The chain is built from TRBV9 and TRBJ2-3; 8 positions agree with TRBD1. The receptor comes from an adult with an advanced solid tumor such as melanoma, head and neck, liver or kidney cancer. The CDR3 spells CASSVADDRGHTQYF. CDR3 bases: TGTGCCAGCAGCGTAGCTGATGACAGGGGACATACGCAGTATTTT. Variable domain in full (rest from reference TRBV9 and TRBJ2-3): DSGVTQTPKHLITATGQRVTLRCSPRSGDLSVYWYQQSLDQGLQFLIQYYNGEERAKGNILERFSAQQFPDLHSELNLSSLELGDSALYFCASSVADDRGHTQYFGPGTRLTVL.